The 15 T cell receptor beta chains in this list originate from one sample, sequenced in a study of CD8+ T cells in alopecia areata. As the sequencing template, cDNA was produced by extracting RNA and reverse transcribing it. Only in-frame clones appear in the TCRdb table, and some are missing; sequencing was by immunoSEQ multiplex PCR. The sample holds around 65,000 clones, about 44% seen once. The specimen comprised CD8+ T cells sorted from blood, sampled at week 0. These receptors all stem from a human donor with alopecia areata.

In this sample, this clone turned up a few times. The chain combines TRBV5-1 with TRBJ2-7; TRBD1 aligns across 10 bases. The CDR3 covers 15 residues. Germline values: CDR1 SGHRS, CDR2 YFSETQ. The V and J ends lost 3 bases and 5 bases, in that order; junction bases with no gene match: 8. CDR3 sequence reads: CASSSPGTGDNEQYF. The CDR3 region has the DNA TGCGCCAGCAGCTCCCCCGGGACAGGGGACAACGAGCAGTACTTC.

This clone was seen only once. The V and J genes are TRBV30 and TRBJ2-2; D not certain. Germline V CDR1 and CDR2: GTSNPN, SVGIG (reference sequence). Trimming removed 0 bases at V and 1 base at J, with 9 bases between. CDR3 length equals 15 residues. This chain's CDR3 is CAWSVQNQNTGELFF. CDR3 sequence (DNA): TGTGCCTGGAGTGTACAGAACCAGAACACCGGGGAGCTGTTTTTT.

V usage is TRBV18 and J usage is TRBJ2-3; D possibly corresponds to TRBD2 (5 bases). This CDR3 contains 13 residues. Trimming shortened V by 3 bases and J by 6 bases, and 10 bases separated the two germline ends. Germline V gene sequence: CDR1 KGHSH, CDR2 LQKENI. CDR3 protein: CASSPPGGDTQYF. The DNA for the CDR3 is TGTGCCAGCTCACCGCCCGGCGGGGATACGCAGTATTTT.

This clone was counted a few times. This chain joins TRBV11-2 and TRBJ2-3; 11 nucleotides match TRBD2. Germline CDR1 SGHAT, CDR2 FQNNGV. Germline trimming cut 8 bases from V and 5 bases from J; bases unmatched to any gene: 3. CDR3 length: 13 amino acids. The CDR3 nucleotides are TGTGCCAGCTTGGGGACTAGCGGAGATACGCAGTATTTT. Translating it yields CASLGTSGDTQYF.

This clone was picked up a small number of times. The gene calls are TRBV7-6 and TRBJ2-7; 9 positions match TRBD1. V shed 1 base, J shed 4 bases, and the junction held 2 bases outside the gene matches. CDR3 size: 14 residues. The V gene's germline CDR1 is SGHVS and CDR2 FNYEAQ. CDR3 sequence reads: CASSLGDRVYEQYF. As DNA, the CDR3 is TGTGCCAGCAGCTTAGGGGACAGGGTTTACGAGCAGTACTTC.

This clone appeared a few times. The J gene is TRBJ2-2, the V gene TRBV19; no clear D. This CDR3 comprises 14 residues. The germline V and J ends were trimmed by 7 bases and 1 base, with 10 bases remaining between them. The germline gives CDR1 LNHDA, CDR2 SQIVND (reference sequence). The CDR3 region is CASMWQENTGELFF. In nucleotides, the CDR3 is TGTGCCAGTATGTGGCAAGAGAACACCGGGGAGCTGTTTTTT.

The rearrangement links TRBV4-1 to TRBJ1-1; 7 bases match TRBD1. With V trimmed by 1 base and J by 5 bases, 10 bases remained unmatched. The CDR3 covers 16 residues. The germline V gene encodes CDR1 MGHRA and CDR2 YSYEKL. The CDR3 sequence: CASSQARTGWSTEAFF. For the CDR3, the DNA is TGCGCCAGCAGCCAAGCTCGGACAGGATGGAGTACTGAAGCTTTCTTT.

The V and J genes are TRBV7-9 and TRBJ2-3; 9 positions agree with TRBD2. The germline CDR1 and CDR2 sequences are SEHNR and FQNEAQ (reference sequence). The CDR3 contains 17 residues. The V segment lost 5 bases and the J segment 4 bases; nucleotides outside the gene matches: 13. CDR3 in DNA: TGTGCCAGCAGCCCGCGGGGTTTAGCGGGGGCCCCAGATACGCAGTATTTT. Translating it yields CASSPRGLAGAPDTQYF.

This clone has only a few counts. This chain joins TRBV7-2 and TRBJ2-7; the D is unclear. Germline CDR1 and CDR2: SGHTA and FQGNSA. This CDR3 has 13 residues. V lost 5 bases and J 1 base, leaving 9 bases between the germline ends. CDR3 nucleotides: TGTGCCAGCAGCCCCCCCCGGTCCTACGAGCAGTACTTC. Its translation is CASSPPRSYEQYF. The entire variable domain, with the rest obtained from reference TRBV7-2 and TRBJ2-7, is as follows: GAGVSQSPSNKVTEKGKDVELRCDPISGHTALYWYRQSLGQGLEFLIYFQGNSAPDKSGLPSDRFSAERTGGSVSTLTIQRTQQEDSAVYLCASSPPRSYEQYFGPGTRLTVT.

The chain joins TRBV5-6 to TRBJ2-7, with D unresolved. From germline, CDR1 is SGHDT and CDR2 YYEEEE. The CDR3 has 11 residues. Trimming removed 1 base at V and 5 bases at J, with 4 bases between. CDR3 in DNA: TGTGCCAGCAGCTTGTTAGACGAGCAGTACTTC. This translates into CASSLLDEQYF.

V usage is TRBV9 and J usage is TRBJ2-1; D not certain. Germline V gives CDR1 SGDLS, CDR2 YYNGEE. Trimming cost V 1 base and J 10 bases, with 6 bases left between them. This CDR3 region has 11 residues. The CDR3 DNA reads TGTGCCAGCAGCGTAACTGAAGAGCAGTTCTTC. The encoded protein is CASSVTEEQFF.

J is TRBJ2-1 and V is TRBV9; 9 bases line up with TRBD2. The CDR3 contains 17 residues. J lost 2 bases, V lost 3 bases, and 9 bases had no gene match. Per the germline V gene, CDR1 is SGDLS and CDR2 is YYNGEE. The DNA of the CDR3 is TGTGCCAGCAGCGCGGGTAGCGGGAGTCCGCCCTACAATGAGCAGTTCTTC. Translating it yields CASSAGSGSPPYNEQFF.

This clone was seen only a few times. V usage is TRBV2 and J usage is TRBJ2-7, with 10 bases matching TRBD1. The CDR3 length is 15 residues. Germline V CDR1 and CDR2: SNHLY, FYNNEI. V shed 10 bases and J 4 bases; nucleotides not matched to a gene: 13. The CDR3 nucleotides are TGTGCCACCTATACTTGGACAGGGGGAAAATACGAGCAGTACTTC. Translation gives CATYTWTGGKYEQYF.

This clone has only a few counts. The chain joins TRBV4-1 to TRBJ1-1, with D possibly TRBD1 on 5 matching bases. This CDR3 region has 16 residues. CDR1 and CDR2 from the germline V gene are MGHRA and YSYEKL. Deletions cut 1 base from V and 0 bases from J, with 12 bases between. The CDR3 DNA sequence: TGCGCCAGCAGCCAAGGGGGCCGGACCATGAACACTGAAGCTTTCTTT. Protein product: CASSQGGRTMNTEAFF.

The chain couples TRBV6-1 to TRBJ2-7; 9 bases match TRBD2. Germline-derived CDR1 and CDR2 are MNHNS and SASEGT. V was clipped by 2 bases and J by 2 bases; unmatched bases: 4. The CDR3 is made up of 15 amino acids. Written as DNA, the CDR3 is TGTGCCAGCAGTGAATTGGGCGGGAGGGCCTACGAGCAGTACTTC. Its protein product is CASSELGGRAYEQYF.